The source of this T cell receptor beta chain is a study of cytotoxic CD8 clonotypes in ibrutinib-treated CLL. Overall study: Average yields of 255,043 productive templates and 75,000 to 100,000 productive rearrangements characterized the samples. Study-wide points: Contraction or stability on treatment characterized the public clonotypes, which were uncommon. Clonality at baseline surpassed age-matched healthy donors and tracked circulating CD8+ T-cell counts. A rise in clonality was seen at ibrutinib response, and a fall back toward baseline was seen at progression.

CDR1 GTSNPN and CDR2 SVGIG come from the germline V gene (reference sequence). V lost 3 bases, J lost 1 base, and 15 bases lay in between. The CDR3 length is 15 residues. Worth noting for this clone: Its antigen is unknown.

The data were produced by immunoSEQ multiplex PCR, yet TCRdb's version contains in-frame clones alone and is incomplete. Among some 200,000 clones listed, 70% were seen once. This TCR was sampled from a human donor with chronic lymphocytic leukemia. This chain links TRBV30 with TRBJ1-1; a possible D gene is TRBD1 (5 bases). Sequenced here: PBMCs, sampled after 12 months of ibrutinib treatment. This chain's CDR3 is CAWSLSDISNTEAFF. CDR3 sequence (DNA): TGTGCCTGGAGCCTTTCGGACATTTCGAACACTGAAGCTTTCTTT.